The 13 T cell receptor beta chains reported below all come from one sample, sequenced in a study of CD8 T cells in ankylosing spondylitis (dated by TCRdb to the late 2010s). The library was obtained by 5' RACE. Data came from an Illumina HiSeq 2500. TCRdb redid the processing of the public reads, applying fastp at Q25 and MiXCR, and retained in-frame beta chains. Every CDR3 protein is listed once, alongside the most common genes and DNA of its rows. Within this sample are just under 95,000 distinct CDR3 sequences, with 8.8% of them counted one time only. The ten most abundant clones make up over 4.5% of the sample. Sequencing was done on a sample of blood, either unsorted or a sorted T cell fraction (not recorded which). The receptors stem from a male donor with ankylosing spondylitis or in good health (not recorded which).

This clonotype was detected ten times or more. The chain joins TRBV27 to TRBJ1-1, with D possibly matching TRBD1 (5 bases). Looked up from germline, CDR1 is MNHEY and CDR2 is SMNVEV (reference sequence). The V end was cut by 2 bases, the J end by 0 bases, with 10 bases between. This CDR3 comprises 15 residues. The CDR3 nucleotides are TGTGCCAGCAGTTTAGGGGGTCAGGTGAACACTGAAGCTTTCTTT. Encoded protein: CASSLGGQVNTEAFF.

This clonotype was seen many times. The J gene is TRBJ1-5, the V gene TRBV3-1; 10 bases agree with TRBD1. Germline V gene sequence: CDR1 LGHDT, CDR2 YNNKEL (reference sequence). This CDR3 comprises 15 residues. The V gene end was trimmed by 5 bases and the J gene end by 5 bases; junction bases not matched to a gene: 6. CDR3 sequence (DNA): TGTGCCAGCAGCTCTCGGGACAGGGGATATCAGCCCCAGCATTTT. It is translated as CASSSRDRGYQPQHF.

CDR3 sequence: CASSRTSGDDNEQFF. The CDR3 DNA is TGTGCCAGCAGCAGAACTAGCGGGGATGACAATGAGCAGTTCTTC. This chain connects TRBV7-2 to TRBJ2-1; 10 nucleotides match TRBD2. The CDR3 has 15 residues. Trimming removed 5 bases from V and 5 bases from J; junction bases left unmatched: 6. Per the germline V gene, CDR1 is SGHTA and CDR2 is FQGNSA.

This clonotype was seen at least ten times. The chain combines TRBV24-1 with TRBJ2-5; D is undetermined. The germline V and J ends were trimmed by 2 bases and 4 bases, with 10 bases remaining between them. The CDR3 has 14 amino acids. The V gene's germline CDR1 is KGHDR and CDR2 SFDVKD. The CDR3, as DNA: TGTGCCACCAGTGATTGGTTAGAGCGAGAGACCCAGTACTTC. It encodes CATSDWLERETQYF.

The V gene is TRBV7-3, the J gene TRBJ2-7; D may be TRBD1 or TRBD2 (5 bases each). Germline CDR1 reads SGHTA; CDR2 reads FQGTGA. Trimming took off 1 base at V and 5 bases at J, with 9 bases between the two ends. CDR3 length: 13 residues. Written as DNA, the CDR3 is TGTGCCAGCAGCTTAATGCTGGGGGACGAGCAGTACTTC. Its translation: CASSLMLGDEQYF.

The chain uses TRBV29-1 and TRBJ2-7; 7 bases map to TRBD1. V was clipped by 5 bases and J by 5 bases; unmatched bases: 6. Germline V gene lookup returns CDR1 SQVTM and CDR2 ANQGSEA. The CDR3 totals 12 residues. CDR3 loop: CSVWTGGHEQYF. CDR3 DNA sequence: TGCAGCGTTTGGACAGGCGGCCACGAGCAGTACTTC.

This clonotype has only a few counts. This chain uses TRBV11-3 with TRBJ2-7; 9 nucleotides match TRBD1. The CDR3 spans 14 residues. Germline V lookup: CDR1 SGHNT, CDR2 YENEEA. V shed 3 bases and J 3 bases; nucleotides not matched to a gene: 3. Here the CDR3 DNA reads TGTGCCAGCAGCTTCGGACAGGGGATCTACGAGCAGTACTTC. Encoded protein: CASSFGQGIYEQYF. Full variable domain (remainder filled in from reference TRBV11-3 and TRBJ2-7): EAGVVQSPRYKIIEKKQPVAFWCNPISGHNTLYWYLQNLGQGPELLIRYENEEAVDDSQLPKDRFSAERLKGVDSTLKIQPAELGDSAVYLCASSFGQGIYEQYFGPGTRLTVT.

Turning to this clonotype: This may stem from a read error, because a much larger clone lies one nucleotide away. The V gene is TRBV12-3 or TRBV12-4, the J gene TRBJ2-3; D might be TRBD2 (5 bases). The CDR3 runs to 18 residues. Here the CDR3 reads CTSSSDFDSYGLTDTQYF. The DNA of the CDR3 is TGTACCAGCAGTTCGGACTTCGACTCTTATGGGTTGACAGATACGCAGTATTTT.

This clonotype showed up many times. The genes are TRBV21-1 and TRBJ2-7; TRBD1, the D gene given by the table, was not confirmed from the DNA. TRBV21-1 is marked as a pseudogene. CDR3 length: 16 residues. In DNA, the CDR3 is TGTGCCAGCAGCAAAGGCTGGGACAGGGGAGGATACGAGCAGTACTTC. This sequence encodes CASSKGWDRGGYEQYF.

This clonotype was detected ten times or more. V gene TRBV15 combines with J gene TRBJ1-1; tentatively, D is TRBD1 (5 bases). Looked up from germline, CDR1 is LNHNV and CDR2 is YYDKDF (reference sequence). This CDR3 contains 14 residues. Trimming took 3 bases from V and 0 from J, leaving 8 bases between them. The CDR3 sequence is CATSRGPMNTEAFF. CDR3 in DNA: TGTGCCACCAGCAGGGGACCCATGAACACTGAAGCTTTCTTT.

This clonotype came up many times. Written as DNA, the CDR3 is TGTGCCAGCGAGCTTAACTATGGCTACACCTTC. Its protein is CASELNYGYTF. The chain joins TRBV6-6 to TRBJ1-2, with D hard to call. The CDR3 spans 11 residues. Looked up from germline, CDR1 is MNHNY and CDR2 is SVGAGI (reference sequence). The V end lost 8 bases, the J end lost 1 base, and 5 bases lay between the germline ends.

The J gene is TRBJ2-3, the V gene TRBV7-3, with TRBD2 identical over 12 bases. The CDR3 runs 14 residues. V lost 5 bases and J lost 9; bases outside the gene matches: 6. CDR1 is SGHTA, CDR2 FQGTGA, per germline. The CDR3 loop is CASSQSGLAGTQYF. The CDR3 coding sequence is TGTGCCAGCAGCCAAAGCGGACTAGCGGGGACGCAGTATTTT.

Ten or more counts support this clonotype. This chain uses TRBV5-1 with TRBJ2-3; D ambiguous. This CDR3 comprises 15 residues. The germline V gene has CDR1 SGHRS and CDR2 YFSETQ. V was pared by 1 base and J by 1 base, with 10 bases between. The CDR3: CASSLSVGGTDTQYF. CDR3 nucleotide sequence: TGCGCCAGCAGCTTGTCGGTCGGAGGCACAGATACGCAGTATTTT. The complete variable domain, with remaining parts taken from reference TRBV5-1 and TRBJ2-3, reads KAGVTQTPRYLIKTRGQQVTLSCSPISGHRSVSWYQQTPGQGLQFLFEYFSETQRNKGNFPGRFSGRQFSNSRSEMNVSTLELGDSALYLCASSLSVGGTDTQYFGPGTRLTVL.